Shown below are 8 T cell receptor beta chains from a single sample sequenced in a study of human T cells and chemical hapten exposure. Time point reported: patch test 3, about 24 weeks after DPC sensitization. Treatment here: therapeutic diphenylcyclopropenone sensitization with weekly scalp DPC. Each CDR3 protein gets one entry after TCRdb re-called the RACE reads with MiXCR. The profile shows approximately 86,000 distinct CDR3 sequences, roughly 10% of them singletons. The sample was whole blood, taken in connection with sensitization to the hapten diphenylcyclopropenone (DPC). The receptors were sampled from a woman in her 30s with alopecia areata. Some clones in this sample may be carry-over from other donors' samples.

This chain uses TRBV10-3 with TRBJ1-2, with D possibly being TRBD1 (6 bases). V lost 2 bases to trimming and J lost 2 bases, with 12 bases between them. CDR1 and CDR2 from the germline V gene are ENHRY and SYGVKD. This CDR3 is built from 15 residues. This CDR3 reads CAISEVTGANYGYTF. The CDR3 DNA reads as TGTGCCATCAGTGAGGTGACAGGAGCAAACTATGGCTACACCTTC.

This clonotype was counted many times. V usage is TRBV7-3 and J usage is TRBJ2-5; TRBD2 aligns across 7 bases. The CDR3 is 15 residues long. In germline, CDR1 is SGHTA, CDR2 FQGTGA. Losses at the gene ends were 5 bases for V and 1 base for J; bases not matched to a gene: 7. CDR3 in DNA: TGTGCCAGCAGCCTAAACGGACTAGTCCAAGAGACCCAGTACTTC. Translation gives CASSLNGLVQETQYF.

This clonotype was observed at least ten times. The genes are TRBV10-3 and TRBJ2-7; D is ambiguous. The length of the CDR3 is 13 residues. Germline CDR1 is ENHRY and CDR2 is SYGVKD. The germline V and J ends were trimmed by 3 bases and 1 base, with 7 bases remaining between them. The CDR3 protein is CAISDSISYEQYF. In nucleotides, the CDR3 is TGTGCCATCAGTGATTCGATTTCCTACGAGCAGTACTTC.

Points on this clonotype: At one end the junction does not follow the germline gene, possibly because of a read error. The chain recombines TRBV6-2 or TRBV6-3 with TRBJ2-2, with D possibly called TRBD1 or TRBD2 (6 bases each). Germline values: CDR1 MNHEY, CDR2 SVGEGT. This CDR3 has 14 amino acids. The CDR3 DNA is TGTGCCAGCAGCCGCGGCGGGGACACCGGGGAGCTGTCTTTT. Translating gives CASSRGGDTGELSF.

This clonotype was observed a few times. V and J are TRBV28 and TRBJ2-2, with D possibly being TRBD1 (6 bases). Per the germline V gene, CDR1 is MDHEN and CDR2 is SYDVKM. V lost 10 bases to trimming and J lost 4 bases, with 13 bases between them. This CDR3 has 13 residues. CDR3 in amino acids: CATRQESTGELFF. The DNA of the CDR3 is TGTGCCACAAGACAGGAGAGCACCGGGGAGCTGTTTTTT.

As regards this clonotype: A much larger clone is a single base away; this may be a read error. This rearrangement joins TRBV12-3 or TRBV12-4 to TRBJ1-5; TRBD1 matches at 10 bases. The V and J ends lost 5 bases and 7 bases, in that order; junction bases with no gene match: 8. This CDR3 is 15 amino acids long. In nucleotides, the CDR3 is TGTGCCAGCAGTCCCCAGACAGGGGGCGGGCAGCCCCAGCATTTT. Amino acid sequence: CASSPQTGGGQPQHF.

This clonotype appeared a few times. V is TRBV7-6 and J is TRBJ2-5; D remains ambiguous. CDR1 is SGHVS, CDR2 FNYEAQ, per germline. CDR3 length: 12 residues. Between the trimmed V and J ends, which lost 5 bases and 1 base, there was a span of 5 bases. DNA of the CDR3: TGTGCCAGCAGCAAACTCCAAGAGACCCAGTACTTC. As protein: CASSKLQETQYF. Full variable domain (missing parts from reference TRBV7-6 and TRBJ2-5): GAGVSQSPRYKVTKRGQDVALRCDPISGHVSLYWYRQALGQGPEFLTYFNYEAQQDKSGLPNDRFSAERPEGSISTLTIQRTEQRDSAMYRCASSKLQETQYFGPGTRLLVL.

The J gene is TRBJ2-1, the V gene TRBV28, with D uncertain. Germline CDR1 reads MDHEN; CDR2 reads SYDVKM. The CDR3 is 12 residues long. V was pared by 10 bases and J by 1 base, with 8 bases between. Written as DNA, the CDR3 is TGTGCCACCGCCTTTTCCTACAATGAGCAGTTCTTC. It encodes CATAFSYNEQFF.